These 27 T cell receptor beta chains came from one sample sequenced in a study of T-cell memory formation after mild COVID-19. TCRdb passed the 5' RACE reads through MiXCR, listing each CDR3 protein once. This table has about 320,000 distinct CDR3 sequences, approximately 15% appearing once. Source material: PBMCs or a T cell subset sorted from them (not recorded which). The receptors derive from a man aged 18 to 29 who had mild COVID-19 (a few samples of this study predate the infection). Cell type and time point are not known.

This clonotype was picked up a small number of times. The CDR3 DNA reads as TGTGCCAGCAGTTCCCCTTTACTAGCGGGGGGCGGGACCCAGTACTTC. Protein sequence: CASSSPLLAGGGTQYF. This sequence joins TRBV27 and TRBJ2-5; TRBD2 aligns across 12 bases. The junction had 10 bases not matched to a gene; V was cut back by 4 bases and J by 7 bases. The CDR3 has 16 residues. The V gene's germline CDR1 is MNHEY and CDR2 SMNVEV (reference sequence).

This clonotype occurred a few times. The chain recombines TRBV11-2 with TRBJ2-7; 9 bases map to TRBD1. Germline V CDR1 and CDR2: SGHAT, FQNNGV. This CDR3 has 13 residues. The V gene end was trimmed by 5 bases and the J gene end by 6 bases; junction bases not matched to a gene: 5. In nucleotides, the CDR3 is TGTGCCAGCAGCCGACAGGGGGGATTCGAGCAGTACTTC. Translation: CASSRQGGFEQYF.

This clonotype turned up a few times. The CDR3 sequence: CASSLYKPALNEQFF. Here the CDR3 DNA reads TGTGCCAGCAGCTTATACAAGCCGGCTCTCAATGAGCAGTTCTTC. This chain links TRBV7-9 with TRBJ2-1, with D hard to call. In germline, CDR1 is SEHNR, CDR2 FQNEAQ (reference sequence). The CDR3 is 15 residues long. Trimming shortened V by 2 bases and J by 6 bases, and 14 bases separated the two germline ends. Complete variable domain (other parts from reference TRBV7-9 and TRBJ2-1): DTGVSQNPRHKITKRGQNVTFRCDPISEHNRLYWYRQTLGQGPEFLTYFQNEAQLEKSRLLSDRFSAERPKGSFSTLEIQRTEQGDSAMYLCASSLYKPALNEQFFGPGTRLTVL.

This clonotype has a handful of counts. V is TRBV20-1 and J is TRBJ1-1; 9 bases are a match to TRBD1. CDR3 length: 13 amino acids. Germline CDR1 and CDR2: DFQATT and SNEGSKA (reference sequence). Germline trimming cut 6 bases from V and 3 bases from J; bases unmatched to any gene: 5. As DNA, the CDR3 is TGCAGTGCCTTCCGGGACAGGGACACTGAAGCTTTCTTT. Amino acid sequence: CSAFRDRDTEAFF.

The gene calls are TRBV11-2 and TRBJ2-3; weak D call: TRBD2 (5 bases). The V gene lost 5 bases and the J gene lost 2 bases, with 14 bases spanning the gap. Germline CDR1 is SGHAT and CDR2 is FQNNGV. CDR3 length: 15 residues. The CDR3 bases are TGTGCCAGCAGCCCAACTAGTTATACCACAGATACGCAGTATTTT. Translation gives CASSPTSYTTDTQYF.

The V gene is TRBV7-2, the J gene TRBJ1-5; D is uncertain. The CDR3 contains 13 residues. V shed 5 bases and J shed 3 bases, with 8 bases lying between them. Germline CDR1 reads SGHTA; CDR2 reads FQGNSA. CDR3 protein: CASSRELNQPQHF. DNA for the CDR3: TGTGCCAGCAGCCGAGAGCTCAATCAGCCCCAGCATTTT.

The rearrangement links TRBV4-1 to TRBJ2-5; 7 bases agree with TRBD1. CDR1 and CDR2 from the germline V gene are MGHRA and YSYEKL. V lost 7 bases, J lost 4 bases, and 3 bases stayed unmatched. The length of the CDR3 is 12 residues. The CDR3 nucleotides are TGCGCCAGCATGTCAGGGGGAGAGACCCAGTACTTC. This codes for CASMSGGETQYF.

This clonotype was detected only a few times. The rearrangement links TRBV5-1 to TRBJ2-1; tentative D call: TRBD1 (5 bases). The V end was cut by 1 base, the J end by 8 bases, with 10 bases between. Germline-derived CDR1 and CDR2 are SGHRS and YFSETQ. The CDR3 consists of 13 residues. In DNA form, the CDR3 reads TGCGCCAGCAGCTTGACAGGCTTCGATGAGCAGTTCTTC. Its translation: CASSLTGFDEQFF.

This clonotype has more than one count but fewer than ten. The rearrangement uses TRBV5-1 and TRBJ1-3; TRBD1 might be the D (6 bases). This CDR3 spans 15 amino acids. In germline, CDR1 is SGHRS, CDR2 YFSETQ. V dropped 0 bases and J dropped 4 bases, with 11 bases sitting between them. The CDR3 region has the DNA TGCGCCAGCAGCTTGGCTGGGGGGCACGGAAACACCATATATTTT. Translating gives CASSLAGGHGNTIYF.

This CDR3 is CASSPETGGYEQYF. DNA of the CDR3: TGCGCCAGCAGCCCGGAGACAGGGGGCTACGAGCAGTACTTC. The genes are TRBV5-1 and TRBJ2-7, with TRBD1 matching over 9 bases. V lost 4 bases and J lost 3; bases outside the gene matches: 5. The CDR3 length is 14 residues. CDR1 and CDR2 (germline): SGHRS, YFSETQ.

DNA of the CDR3: TGTGCCAGCAGCCTCCGGACAGGGGCGGGCAATGAGCAGTTCTTC. Translating it yields CASSLRTGAGNEQFF. The chain carries TRBV7-2 and TRBJ2-1, with TRBD1 identical over 9 bases. CDR3 size: 15 residues. The germline gives CDR1 SGHTA, CDR2 FQGNSA. V was pared by 5 bases and J by 6 bases, with 8 bases of the junction left unmatched.

This clonotype occurred a few times. V and J are TRBV24-1 and TRBJ2-3; 10 nucleotides agree with TRBD1. V gave up 5 bases and J gave up 1 base; unmatched junction bases: 8. The germline V gene has CDR1 KGHDR and CDR2 SFDVKD. There are 17 residues in the CDR3. CDR3 nucleotide sequence: TGTGCCACCAGTGGGTCGACAGGGGGCTTCGGCACAGATACGCAGTATTTT. As protein: CATSGSTGGFGTDTQYF.

J is TRBJ1-1 and V is TRBV7-3; D remains unclear. This CDR3 region has 13 residues. The V gene lost 0 bases and the J gene lost 6 bases, with 8 bases spanning the gap. The V gene's germline CDR1 is SGHTA and CDR2 FQGTGA. This CDR3 is CASSLTVGAEAFF. The CDR3 DNA follows: TGTGCCAGCAGCTTAACTGTTGGGGCTGAAGCTTTCTTT.

This clonotype showed up just a few times. This chain joins TRBV29-1 and TRBJ1-2; D not resolved. The V and J ends lost 5 bases and 0 bases respectively, with 10 bases between them. Germline V gives CDR1 SQVTM, CDR2 ANQGSEA. This CDR3 contains 13 residues. This chain's CDR3 is CSVTPLANYGYTF. The DNA of the CDR3 is TGCAGCGTTACACCGTTAGCTAACTATGGCTACACCTTC.

The sample holds many counts of this clonotype. A junction boundary mismatches the germline segment, possibly from a read error. The chain is built from TRBV5-1 and TRBJ2-3; D is unresolved. This CDR3 contains 12 residues. Germline values: CDR1 SGHRS, CDR2 YFSETQ. In DNA form, the CDR3 reads TGTGCCAGCAGCTTAGAGACAGATACGCAGTATTTT. It codes for CASSLETDTQYF.

V is TRBV10-3 and J is TRBJ1-2, with D possibly TRBD1 on 5 matching bases. The CDR3 extends over 13 amino acids. Germline CDR1 is ENHRY and CDR2 is SYGVKD. V gave up 3 bases and J gave up 6 bases, with 11 bases separating them. The CDR3 coding sequence is TGTGCCATCAGTGAAGGGGTCAGGGATGGCTACACCTTC. As protein: CAISEGVRDGYTF.

Only a few counts were recorded for this clonotype. V and J are TRBV5-1 and TRBJ2-1, with a weak D call TRBD2 (6 bases). V shed 1 base and J shed 5 bases, with 13 bases lying between them. CDR1 and CDR2 from the germline V gene are SGHRS and YFSETQ. The CDR3 has 15 residues. The CDR3 spells CASSLSASVDNEQFF. The CDR3 bases are TGCGCCAGCAGCTTGAGCGCTAGCGTAGACAATGAGCAGTTCTTC.

The genes are TRBV6-6 and TRBJ2-3; D may be TRBD2 (6 bases). CDR1 and CDR2 from the germline V gene are MNHNY and SVGAGI (reference sequence). This CDR3 is 15 amino acids long. Trimming stripped 6 bases from V and 4 bases from J, with 17 bases between. This CDR3 is CASRLSGTCADTQYF. DNA of the CDR3: TGTGCCAGCAGACTTAGCGGCACCTGCGCAGATACGCAGTATTTT.

V usage is TRBV3-1 and J usage is TRBJ1-6; D is undetermined. Germline assignment: CDR1 LGHDT and CDR2 YNNKEL (reference sequence). Trimming stripped 0 bases from V and 0 bases from J, with 12 bases between. The CDR3 is 18 amino acids. Here the CDR3 DNA reads TGTGCCAGCAGCCAAGATCGAGAGGAGATCTCCTATAATTCACCCCTCCACTTT. It specifies CASSQDREEISYNSPLHF.

This chain uses TRBV20-1 with TRBJ1-6, with 8 bases aligning to TRBD1. Trimming cost V 3 bases and J 8 bases; bases outside gene matches: 3. Germline-derived CDR1 and CDR2 are DFQATT and SNEGSKA (reference sequence). The length of the CDR3 is 13 residues. This chain's CDR3 is CSASLTGDSPLHF. Here the CDR3 DNA reads TGCAGTGCTAGTTTGACAGGGGATTCACCCCTCCACTTT.

This clonotype was seen only a few times. The V and J genes are TRBV6-5 and TRBJ2-1; 7 nucleotides match TRBD2. Trimming at V came to 8 bases and at J to 5 bases, leaving 6 bases not matched to a gene. CDR3 length equals 13 residues. From germline, CDR1 is MNHEY and CDR2 SVGAGI. The CDR3 sequence is CASRTGRDNEQFF. DNA for the CDR3: TGTGCCAGCCGAACGGGGAGGGACAATGAGCAGTTCTTC.

The rearrangement uses TRBV6-6 and TRBJ1-4, with 7 bases fitting TRBD1. Germline values: CDR1 MNHNY, CDR2 SVGAGI (reference sequence). This CDR3 is 15 amino acids long. With 2 bases clipped from V and 7 bases from J, the junction kept 7 bases outside the gene matches. CDR3 loop: CASSYRGQVGEKLFF. The CDR3 DNA reads TGTGCCAGCAGTTACAGGGGGCAGGTTGGTGAAAAACTGTTTTTT.

In this sample, this clonotype turned up a few times. This chain joins TRBV5-1 and TRBJ1-2; a possible D gene is TRBD1 (5 bases). The CDR3 spans 16 residues. The V end was cut by 2 bases, the J end by 0 bases, with 14 bases between. Germline CDR1 reads SGHRS; CDR2 reads YFSETQ. DNA for the CDR3: TGCGCCAGCAGCTTTAGGGGCCAGGGTACTAACTATGGCTACACCTTC. Encoded protein: CASSFRGQGTNYGYTF.

This clonotype showed up many times. Here the CDR3 DNA reads TGTGCCAGCAGCTTGATACGGGGGGATGAGCAGTTCTTC. It encodes CASSLIRGDEQFF. The J gene is TRBJ2-1, the V gene TRBV5-6; 7 nucleotides agree with TRBD2. This CDR3 spans 13 amino acids. CDR1 SGHDT and CDR2 YYEEEE come from the germline V gene. The V segment lost 1 base and the J segment 8 bases; nucleotides outside the gene matches: 3.

The rearrangement uses TRBV20-1 and TRBJ2-3, with TRBD2 matching 8 bases. Germline values: CDR1 DFQATT, CDR2 SNEGSKA (reference sequence). This CDR3 has 14 amino acids. J was trimmed by 2 bases and V by 5 bases; bases with no gene match: 6. The CDR3 DNA follows: TGCAGTGCTGTAGCGGGGTCCCCCACAGATACGCAGTATTTT. Encoded protein: CSAVAGSPTDTQYF.

The rearrangement links TRBV7-3 to TRBJ2-7; D remains ambiguous. V was shortened by 6 bases and J by 3 bases, with 9 bases between the two germline ends. The CDR3 runs to 12 residues. CDR1 and CDR2 from the germline V gene are SGHTA and FQGTGA. This CDR3 is CASRPDGYEQYF. The CDR3 region has the DNA TGTGCCAGCAGACCAGACGGCTACGAGCAGTACTTC.

This clonotype has only a few counts. The gene calls are TRBV20-1 and TRBJ1-2; D uncertain. V shed 1 base and J shed 8 bases, with 17 bases lying between them. The CDR3 loop spans 14 amino acids. In germline, CDR1 is DFQATT, CDR2 SNEGSKA (reference sequence). For the CDR3, the DNA is TGCAGTGCTAGAGCTTGGGGAAATCGCCTAGGCTACACCTTC. Amino acid sequence: CSARAWGNRLGYTF.